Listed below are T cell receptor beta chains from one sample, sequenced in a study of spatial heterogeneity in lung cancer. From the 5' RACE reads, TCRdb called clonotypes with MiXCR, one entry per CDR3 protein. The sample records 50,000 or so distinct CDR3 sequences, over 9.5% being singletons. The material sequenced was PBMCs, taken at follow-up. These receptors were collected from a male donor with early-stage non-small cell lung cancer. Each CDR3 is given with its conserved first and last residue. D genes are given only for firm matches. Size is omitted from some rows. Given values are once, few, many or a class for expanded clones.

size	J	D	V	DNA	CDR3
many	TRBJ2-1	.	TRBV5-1	TGCGCCAGCAGCTTGGGACTGAACAATGAGCAGTTCTTC	CASSLGLNNEQFF
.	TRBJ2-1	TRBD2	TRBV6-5	TGTGCCAGCTCTATCGGGCTAGCGGGGAAGGGCGAGCAGTTCTTC	CASSIGLAGKGEQFF
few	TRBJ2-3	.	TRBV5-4	TGTGCCAGCACGCCGGACAGAACAGATACGCAGTATTTT	CASTPDRTDTQYF
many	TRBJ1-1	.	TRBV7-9	TGTGCCAGCAGCTTGATGGGGACTGAAGCTTTCTTT	CASSLMGTEAFF
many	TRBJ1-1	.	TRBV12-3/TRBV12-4	TGTGCCAGCGATACGGGGGCGAAGAACACTGAAGCTTTCTTT	CASDTGAKNTEAFF
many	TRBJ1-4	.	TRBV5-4	TGTGCCAGCAGCTTGGTCGGGGACCAACTGTTTTTT	CASSLVGDQLFF
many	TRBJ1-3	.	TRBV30	TGTGCCTGGAGTCCGGAAAACACCATATATTTT	CAWSPENTIYF
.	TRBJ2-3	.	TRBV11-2	TGTGCCAGCAGCTATGGGGTAGCCACAGATACGCAGTATTTT	CASSYGVATDTQYF
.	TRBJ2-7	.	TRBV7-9	TGTGCCAGCAGCGTGCTAGGTTCTTCCTACGAGCAGTACTTC	CASSVLGSSYEQYF
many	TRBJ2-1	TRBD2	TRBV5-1	TGCGCCAGCGCTCTGACTAGCGGGAGGGCCAATGAGCAGTTCTTC	CASALTSGRANEQFF
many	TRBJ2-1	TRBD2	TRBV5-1	TGCGCCAGCAGTCCTCTAGCGGCCAACAATGAGCAGTTCTTC	CASSPLAANNEQFF
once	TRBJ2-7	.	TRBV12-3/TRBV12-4	TGTGCCAGCAGTTTTGGACCGGCCTACGAGCAGAACTTC	CASSFGPAYEQNF
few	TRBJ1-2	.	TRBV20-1	TGCAGTGCTAGAGATCTGGCCCAGGATTTTAACTATGGCTACACCTTC	CSARDLAQDFNYGYTF
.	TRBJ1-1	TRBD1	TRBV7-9	TGTGCCAGCGACAGGGCGGTGATGAACACTGAAGCTTTCTTT	CASDRAVMNTEAFF
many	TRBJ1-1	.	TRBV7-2	TGTGCCAGCAGCTTAGACGGTAGAACTGAAGCTTTCTTC	CASSLDGRTEAFF
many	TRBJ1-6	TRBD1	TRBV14	TGTGCCAGCAGCCCGGGGACAGCCAATTCACCCCTCCACTTT	CASSPGTANSPLHF
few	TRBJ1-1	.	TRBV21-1	TGTGCCAGCATCACCTCAGGGCAGATGAACACTGAAGCTTTCTTT	CASITSGQMNTEAFF
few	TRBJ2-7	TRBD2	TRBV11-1	TGTGCCAGCAGCCTCCCGGCTAGCGGGCGCCACTACGAGCAGTACTTC	CASSLPASGRHYEQYF
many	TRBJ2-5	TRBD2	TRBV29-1	TGCAGCGTTGAAGAAACTGCTAGCGGGAGAGGAGAGACCCAGTACTTC	CSVEETASGRGETQYF
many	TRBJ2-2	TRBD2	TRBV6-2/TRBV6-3	TGTGCCAGCAGGGGCCGGCAGCGGGGAGATACCGGGGAGCTGTTTTTT	CASRGRQRGDTGELFF
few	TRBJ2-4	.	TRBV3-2	TGTGCCAGCAGCCACCTGAGAGAGCGGACTAGGAGGTCCAAAAACATTCAGTACTTC	CASSHLRERTRRSKNIQYF
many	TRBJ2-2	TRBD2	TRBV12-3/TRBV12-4	TGTGCCAGCAGCCCGAGCGGGAATTTCGGGGAGCTGTTTTTT	CASSPSGNFGELFF
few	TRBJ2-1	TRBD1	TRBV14	TGTGCCAGCAGCCTCCTCCAGGGGGACAGTGAGCAGTTCTTC	CASSLLQGDSEQFF
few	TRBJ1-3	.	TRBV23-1	TGCGCCAGCAGTCAGGGAACCTCTGGAAACACCATATATTTT	CASSQGTSGNTIYF
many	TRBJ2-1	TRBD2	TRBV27	TGTGCCAGCAGTTTAGAGCCTAGCGGGAATTCCTACAATGAGCAGTTCTTC	CASSLEPSGNSYNEQFF
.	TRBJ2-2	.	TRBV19	TGTGCCAGTAGTCTCTTGTCTCCATTTGCCGGGGAGCTGTTTTTT	CASSLLSPFAGELFF
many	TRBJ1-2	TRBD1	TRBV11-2	TGTGCCAGCACCGTGGACAGGGGGAGCTATGGCTACACCTTC	CASTVDRGSYGYTF
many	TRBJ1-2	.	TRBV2	TGTGCCAGCAGTGAAACCCAAGATCGAATCTATGGCTACACCTTC	CASSETQDRIYGYTF
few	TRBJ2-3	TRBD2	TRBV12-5	TGTGCTAGTGGTTTGGGGGCGACTAGCGGGAGTGGAGATACGCAGTATTTT	CASGLGATSGSGDTQYF
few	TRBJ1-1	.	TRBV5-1	TGCGCCAGCAGCCCTTCAGAAAACACTGAAGCTTTCTTT	CASSPSENTEAFF
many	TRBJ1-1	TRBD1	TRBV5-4	TGTGCCAGCAGCCTCCTTGGACAGGGAGCGAACACTGAAGCTTTCTTT	CASSLLGQGANTEAFF
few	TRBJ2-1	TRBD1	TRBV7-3	TGTGCCAGCAGCTTGACGGGACAGGGGAGGGACGAGCAGTTCTTC	CASSLTGQGRDEQFF
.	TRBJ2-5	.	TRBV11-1	TGTGCCAGCAGTTACCAGGGGGAGACCCAGTACTTC	CASSYQGETQYF
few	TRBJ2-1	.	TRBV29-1	TGCAGCGTTGGGGCGGGATCCACGGAGCAGTTCTTC	CSVGAGSTEQFF
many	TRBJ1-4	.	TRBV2	TGTGCCAGTTCTTGGACAACTAATGAAAAACTGTTTTTT	CASSWTTNEKLFF